The clone carrying this T cell receptor (beta chain) was seen more than once but under ten times. This specimen comes from a study of naive and memory T cell subsets. TCR cDNA received a 3' ligated oligonucleotide that carried a UMI. Ligated cDNA underwent four rounds of PCR with nested alpha and beta constant region primers and SP2. TCRdb itself ran the 5' RACE reads through MiXCR, one entry per CDR3 protein. Among about 62,000 distinct CDR3 sequences listed, approximately 8% were seen once. J gave up 6 bases and V 5 bases, and 4 bases lay outside the gene matches. CDR1 is GTSNPN, CDR2 SVGIG, per germline (reference sequence). The CDR3 loop spans 12 amino acids.

The chain carries TRBV30 and TRBJ2-7; 10 bases align to TRBD1. This TCR was sampled from a female donor in good health. The CDR3 DNA reads TGTGCCTGGGGGACAGGGGTCGGCGAGCAGTACTTC. Protein: CAWGTGVGEQYF.